The clone carrying this TCR beta chain was seen ten or more times. Its antigen is as yet unknown. The sample comes from a study of regulatory T cells in long-lasting Graves disease. Overall study findings and caveats: Persistent patients shared more public clonotypes (about 2,700) than newly diagnosed patients (966). Thyroid tissue was not studied; only peripheral blood was.

Trimming took 8 bases from V and 2 from J, leaving 14 bases between them. There are 13 residues in the CDR3. Germline loops: CDR1 GTSNPN, CDR2 SVGIG (reference sequence). Time point indicated: newly diagnosed GD, antithyroid drugs for less than 3 months. TCR sequences were obtained from RNA taken from PBMCs. With iRepertoire HTBI primers and Arm-PCR of CDR3 regions, TCR beta libraries were built. TCRdb processed the multiplex PCR reads anew with MiXCR; each CDR3 protein has one entry. Counted here are some 250,000 distinct CDR3 sequences, around 16% occurring once; the ten biggest clones make up approximately 24%.

The chain carries TRBV30 and TRBJ2-3; either TRBD1 or TRBD2 may supply D (5 bases each). This TCR came from a female donor with Graves disease. The input for sequencing was peripheral blood mononuclear cells (PBMCs), taken at new diagnosis, from a patient treated with antithyroid drugs. CDR3 region: CAQTGQITDTQYF. The CDR3 DNA follows: TGTGCCCAAACGGGGCAGATCACAGATACGCAGTATTTT. The full variable domain, in which reference TRBV30 and TRBJ2-3 provide the parts outside the CDR3, is SQTIHQWPATLVQPVGSPLSLECTVEGTSNPNLYWYRQAAGRGLQLLFYSVGIGQISSEVPQNLSASRPQDRQFILSSKKLLLSDSGFYLCAQTGQITDTQYFGPGTRLTVL.